This T cell receptor (beta chain) was sequenced for a study of blood T cell repertoires in COVID-19. Germline V CDR1 and CDR2: MNHEY, SMNVEV (reference sequence). Between the trimmed V and J ends, which lost 2 bases and 2 bases, there was a span of 9 bases. The CDR3 spans 14 residues. The method was immunoSEQ multiplex PCR; TCRdb's version includes in-frame clones alone and lacks a portion of them. The sample consists of about 100,000 clones, 80% to 90% of them appearing once. Sequencing input: peripheral blood. This sequence originates from a woman in her 30s with acute or convalescent COVID-19. V and J are TRBV27 and TRBJ1-2; possibly TRBD1 for D (5 bases). The CDR3 DNA reads TGTGCCAGCAGTTTACGGGGGTACAACTATGGCTACACCTTC. Translation: CASSLRGYNYGYTF.